Included here is one T cell receptor (beta chain) sequence, with context. One junction end does not reproduce the germline sequence, and a read error may be involved. This record comes from a study of T cells in Graves' hyperthyroidism and ophthalmopathy. The CDR3 is made up of 17 amino acids. The germline gives CDR1 LGHNA, CDR2 YNFKEQ. Ophthalmopathy patients all had a Clinical Activity Score of at least 3, a NOSPECS grade of at least 4 and disease under 3 months old. The study excluded patients with uncontrolled infection, other autoimmune disease, pregnancy or lactation. Amplification of TCR beta CDR3 regions was performed using RNA transcripts as template. First-round RT-PCR targeting the TCR CDR3 was performed with the HTBI primer set. From the multiplex PCR reads, TCRdb called clonotypes with MiXCR, one entry per CDR3 protein. The data show 500,000 to 550,000 distinct CDR3 sequences, roughly 21% seen once.

The sequenced sample was blood. The chain is built from TRBV4-2 and TRBJ2-1, with TRBD2 as a possible D gene (6 bases). The source of this sequence is a middle-aged man with Graves' ophthalmopathy. The CDR3 protein is CANSQDPGGRGDREQFF. CDR3 sequence (DNA): TGTGCCAACAGCCAAGATCCCGGAGGGAGAGGGGACCGTGAGCAGTTCTTC.